The T cell receptor (beta chain) described here comes from a study of blood T cell repertoires in COVID-19 (dated by TCRdb to 2019 to 2021). For context, the study as a whole: Samples covering the acute and convalescent phases of COVID-19 were provided by collaborators in the United States, Italy and Spain. The material from the prospective study consisted of cDNA or gDNA derived from T cells, B-cell-depleted T cells, or PBMCs. Subjects who had been exposed to COVID-19, were actively infected with it, or had recovered from it provided the deeply sampled blood TCRbeta repertoires that made up the dataset. A freely available public database, intended as a resource for researchers studying the immune response to SARS-CoV-2, is where the repertoires were released. Samples were obtained from the ongoing ImmuneRACE study (first 160 participants) and from 1,000 to 1,500 subjects provided by 6 global collaborators. The sample metadata nearly always contained a de-identified subject ID, COVID-19 status, age in years and sex. Where available, HLA class I and class II types were obtained from metadata supplied by the sample provider rather than from assay-based typing. Here is what the overall study found, with its caveats: The quantity of clinical and demographic metadata differed by source and by participant and was supplied without curation.

This clone came up once. Its cognate antigen has yet to be identified. No qualities accompany the bases; no much larger clone lies one base away. V loses 7 bases at its end and J loses 4 bases; junction bases beyond the gene matches: 19. Reading from cysteine to phenylalanine, the CDR3 counts 18 amino acids. CDR3 DNA is the only sequence kept; it has 54 bases, read in frame from the first base. CDR1 is given as SQVTM and CDR2 as ANQGSEA, both from the germline V gene. The immunoSEQ Assay, a bias-controlled multiplex PCR, was used to amplify TCRbeta CDR3 regions from genomic DNA. The study's own analysis went as follows. The number of nucleated cells in each sample was estimated from the amplification of reference gene primers within the assay. To quantify the absolute abundance of each unique TCRbeta CDR3 rearrangement, sequence reads were collapsed and filtered. For each sample, productive Simpson clonality was calculated as the square root of Simpson's diversity index over productive rearrangements. What TCRdb holds here is the immuneACCESS table cut down to in-frame rearrangements. Part of the clones is not present; checked against another copy, under half of the missing clones reflect an unresolved V gene, and the others are unexplained. V, J and clone size reflect that table, while D and trimming were determined from the DNA. A total of fewer than 200,000 clones appear in this sample, around 84% of them only once. About 7.3% of the sample goes to the ten largest clones.

Enrolling through a virtual design, the prospective study's participants ranged in age from roughly 18 to 100 years and lived across 20 to 30 United States geographic areas. Cohort assignment in the prospective study relied on participant-reported clinical history from a screening survey and a study questionnaire. Recovered participants in ImmuneRACE Cohort 3 were defined by two consecutive negative NP/OP PCR tests, clearance by a healthcare professional, or resolution of symptoms. Each participant in the prospective study had whole blood, serum and a nasopharyngeal or oropharyngeal swab collected by mobile phlebotomists. Over an approximately 2-month period, participants in the prospective study had the option of providing additional blood draws and questionnaires. Prospective study blood samples were shipped either frozen or at room temperature before DNA extraction.

This clonotype was sampled from a man aged 45-65 years who had recovered from COVID-19. Sequenced: PBMCs or T cells enriched from blood (not recorded which). The sequence links TRBV29-1 to TRBJ2-6; 7 of the junction bases match TRBD1. The bases read TGCAGCGCCGTGGGCCTGGGGCAGGGGGAATCAGGGGCCAACGTCCTGACTTTC. This yields the protein CSAVGLGQGESGANVLTF. With all but the CDR3 taken from the reference TRBV29-1 and TRBJ2-6 genes, the full variable domain is: SAVISQKPSRDICQRGTSLTIQCQVDSQVTMMFWYRQQPGQSLTLIATANQGSEATYESGFVIDKFPISRPNLTFSTLTVSNMSPEDSSIYLCSAVGLGQGESGANVLTFGAGSRLTVL.